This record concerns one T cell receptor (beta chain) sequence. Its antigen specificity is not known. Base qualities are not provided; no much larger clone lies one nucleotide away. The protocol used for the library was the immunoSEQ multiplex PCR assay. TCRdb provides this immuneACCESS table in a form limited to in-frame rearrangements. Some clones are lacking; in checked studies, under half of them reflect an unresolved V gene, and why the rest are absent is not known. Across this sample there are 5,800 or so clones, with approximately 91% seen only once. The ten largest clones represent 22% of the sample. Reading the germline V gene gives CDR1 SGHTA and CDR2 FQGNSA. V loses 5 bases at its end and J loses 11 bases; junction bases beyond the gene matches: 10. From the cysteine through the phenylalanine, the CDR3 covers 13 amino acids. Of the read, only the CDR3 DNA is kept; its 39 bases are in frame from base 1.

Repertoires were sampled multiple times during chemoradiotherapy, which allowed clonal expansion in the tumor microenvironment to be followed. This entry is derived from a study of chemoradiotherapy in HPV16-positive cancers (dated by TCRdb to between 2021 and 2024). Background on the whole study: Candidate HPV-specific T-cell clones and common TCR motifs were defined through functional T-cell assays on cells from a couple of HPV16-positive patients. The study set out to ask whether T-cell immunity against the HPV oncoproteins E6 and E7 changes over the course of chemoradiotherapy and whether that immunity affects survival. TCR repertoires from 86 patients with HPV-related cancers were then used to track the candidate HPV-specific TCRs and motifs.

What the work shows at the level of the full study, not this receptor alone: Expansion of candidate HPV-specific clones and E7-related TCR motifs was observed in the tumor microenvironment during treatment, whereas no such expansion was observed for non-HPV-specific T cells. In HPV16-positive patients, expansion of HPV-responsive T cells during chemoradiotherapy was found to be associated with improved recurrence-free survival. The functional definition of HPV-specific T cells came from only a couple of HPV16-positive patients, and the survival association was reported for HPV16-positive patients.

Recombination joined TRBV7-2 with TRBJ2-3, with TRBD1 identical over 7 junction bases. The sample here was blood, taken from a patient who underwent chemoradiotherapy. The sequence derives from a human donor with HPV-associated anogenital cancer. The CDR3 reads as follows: CASSTGQVNLQYF. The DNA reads TGTGCCAGCAGCACAGGACAGGTGAATTTGCAGTATTTT.